The 32 T cell receptor beta chains below all came from one sample that was sequenced in a study of human T cells and chemical hapten exposure. MiXCR, applied by TCRdb to the RACE reads, yields one record per CDR3 protein. The sample has tens of thousands of distinct CDR3 sequences; approximately 10% are singletons. Time point meaning: pre-sensitization, week 0. Treatment here: therapeutic diphenylcyclopropenone sensitization with weekly scalp DPC. The material sequenced was whole blood, taken in connection with sensitization to the hapten diphenylcyclopropenone (DPC). The receptor set was obtained from a man aged 25 to 40 with alopecia areata. Some clones in this sample may be carry-over from other donors' samples.

This clonotype was observed at least ten times. This chain links TRBV21-1 with TRBJ1-1. TRBV21-1 is a pseudogene. The CDR3 is made up of 15 amino acids. CDR3 sequence reads: CASSKGARGGTEAFF. DNA of the CDR3: TGTGCCAGCAGCAAAGGGGCCAGGGGAGGGACTGAAGCTTTCTTT.

In this sample, this clonotype turned up many times. The chain is built from TRBV28 and TRBJ1-1; D is uncertain. Germline CDR1 reads MDHEN; CDR2 reads SYDVKM. The CDR3 is 14 residues long. Trimming pared 3 bases from V and 1 base from J, leaving 9 bases between. CDR3 in DNA: TGTGCCAGCAGTTTCTTGGACCGGAACACTGAAGCTTTCTTT. Translated, it gives CASSFLDRNTEAFF.

The chain is built from TRBV29-1 and TRBJ2-1, with a weak D call TRBD2 (7 bases). V was cut by 4 bases and J by 7 bases, with 17 bases left in between. Germline V gene data show CDR1 as SQVTM and CDR2 as ANQGSEA. CDR3 length: 14 residues. Written as DNA, the CDR3 is TGCAGCGTTGGGTCGGGGGGCCAGTTAAATGAGCAGTTCTTC. Its protein product is CSVGSGGQLNEQFF.

There are a few counts of this clonotype. The chain carries TRBV15 and TRBJ2-7, with 11 bases that match TRBD2. Per the germline V gene, CDR1 is LNHNV and CDR2 is YYDKDF (reference sequence). After removal of 3 bases from V and 12 bases from J, the junction contained 13 bases not matched to a gene. This CDR3 contains 15 residues. CDR3 bases: TGTGCCACCAGCAGGACTAGCGGGATTCCTTACGAGTTGTACGTC. Protein: CATSRTSGIPYELYV.

This clonotype was counted many times. The chain joins TRBV7-6 to TRBJ2-3, with TRBD2 matching over 14 bases. CDR3 length: 16 residues. The ends lost 3 bases at V and 3 bases at J; junction bases unmatched: 2. Germline V gene data show CDR1 as SGHVS and CDR2 as FNYEAQ. CDR3 loop: CASSLRTSGGTDTQYF. Written as DNA, the CDR3 is TGTGCCAGCAGCTTGAGGACTAGCGGGGGGACAGATACGCAGTATTTT.

This CDR3 is CASRIRGPGELFF. Written as DNA, the CDR3 is TGTGCCAGCAGGATCAGGGGCCCCGGGGAGCTGTTTTTT. V usage is TRBV6-5 and J usage is TRBJ2-2; a possible D gene is TRBD1 (6 bases). Germline-derived CDR1 and CDR2 are MNHEY and SVGAGI. The CDR3 spans 13 residues. Trimming took 6 bases from V and 6 from J, leaving 11 bases between them.

The chain employs TRBV5-1 and TRBJ2-7; no firm D call. V lost 5 bases to trimming and J lost 3 bases, with 15 bases between them. The CDR3 is 14 amino acids. Germline-derived CDR1 and CDR2 are SGHRS and YFSETQ. CDR3 nucleotides: TGCGCCAGCAGTGTCAGAACAGACTTCTACGAGCAGTACTTC. Its protein is CASSVRTDFYEQYF.

This clonotype was counted at least ten times. The chain joins TRBV12-3 or TRBV12-4 to TRBJ1-2; D is ambiguous. V was clipped by 2 bases and J by 5 bases, with 3 bases between them. This CDR3 has 11 residues. CDR3: CASSLLYGYTF. CDR3 sequence (DNA): TGTGCCAGCAGTTTACTATATGGCTACACCTTC.

This clonotype was counted a few times. The chain couples TRBV28 to TRBJ1-5, with D unclear. The V and J ends lost 6 bases and 7 bases respectively, with 10 bases between them. The length of the CDR3 is 12 residues. CDR1 is MDHEN and CDR2 is SYDVKM in the germline V gene. The CDR3 sequence: CASSPRGQPQHF. CDR3 nucleotides: TGTGCCAGCAGCCCCAGAGGCCAGCCCCAGCATTTT.

V and J are TRBV3-1 and TRBJ1-2; TRBD1 matches 8 bases. The CDR3 length is 15 residues. The V segment lost 4 bases and the J segment 8 bases; nucleotides outside the gene matches: 12. Germline V gene sequence: CDR1 LGHDT, CDR2 YNNKEL (reference sequence). The CDR3 bases are TGTGCCAGCAGCCTACAACCAGGGGGCTGGAAGGGCTACACCTTC. This codes for CASSLQPGGWKGYTF. The whole variable domain, remainder taken from reference TRBV3-1 and TRBJ1-2, is DTAVSQTPKYLVTQMGNDKSIKCEQNLGHDTMYWYKQDSKKFLKIMFSYNNKELIINETVPNRFSPKSPDKAHLNLHINSLELGDSAVYFCASSLQPGGWKGYTFGSGTRLTVV.

The V call is TRBV11-2, the J call TRBJ2-1; TRBD1 aligns across 9 bases. This CDR3 is built from 15 residues. CDR1 SGHAT and CDR2 FQNNGV come from the germline V gene. Unmatched junction bases numbered 6, after V lost 5 bases and J lost 4 bases. CDR3 in DNA: TGTGCCAGCAGCGCCATGGGGACAGGGTACAATGAGCAGTTCTTC. As protein: CASSAMGTGYNEQFF.

This clonotype turned up a few times. The chain combines TRBV12-3 or TRBV12-4 with TRBJ1-6, with D tentatively TRBD1 (6 bases). V gave up 4 bases and J gave up 9 bases, with 10 bases separating them. This CDR3 spans 13 amino acids. This CDR3 is CASSSWTASPLHF. The CDR3 coding sequence is TGTGCCAGCAGTTCTTGGACAGCTTCACCCCTCCACTTT.

This clonotype appeared many times. The V and J genes are TRBV14 and TRBJ2-7; no firm D call. The CDR3 consists of 12 residues. Trimming stripped 2 bases from V and 3 bases from J, with 5 bases between. Germline loops: CDR1 SGHDN, CDR2 FVKESK. This CDR3 is CASSQKIYEQYV. The CDR3 DNA is TGTGCCAGCAGCCAAAAAATCTACGAGCAGTACGTC.

This clonotype came up many times. This CDR3 is CASSFRTSFGTDTQYF. The CDR3 DNA reads TGTGCCAGCAGCTTCCGGACTAGTTTCGGCACAGATACGCAGTATTTT. The rearrangement links TRBV7-6 to TRBJ2-3; TRBD2 aligns across 7 bases. This CDR3 is built from 16 residues. After removal of 3 bases from V and 1 base from J, the junction contained 7 bases not matched to a gene. The germline CDR1 and CDR2 sequences are SGHVS and FNYEAQ.

A few counts support this clonotype. CDR3 sequence reads: CSASNSSVGYEQYV. DNA of the CDR3: TGCAGTGCTAGTAACTCTAGCGTAGGTTACGAGCAGTACGTC. The chain links TRBV20-1 to TRBJ2-7, with D tentatively TRBD2 (6 bases). V lost 3 bases and J 4 bases, leaving 16 bases between the germline ends. The CDR3 runs to 14 residues. From germline, CDR1 is DFQATT and CDR2 SNEGSKA (reference sequence).

In its sample, this clonotype was seen many times. The genes are TRBV7-6 and TRBJ1-2; the D gene is possibly TRBD1 (5 bases). V dropped 2 bases and J dropped 2 bases, with 9 bases sitting between them. The CDR3 covers 14 residues. CDR1 SGHVS and CDR2 FNYEAQ come from the germline V gene. This chain's CDR3 is CASSLSDRNYGYTF. CDR3 in DNA: TGTGCCAGCAGCTTATCCGACAGAAACTATGGCTACACCTTC.

The sample holds many counts of this clonotype. The chain has TRBV11-3 and TRBJ2-3, with a possible D match to TRBD2 (6 bases). Germline V gene lookup returns CDR1 SGHNT and CDR2 YENEEA. V gave up 1 base and J gave up 0 bases, with 8 bases separating them. This CDR3 region has 15 residues. CDR3 amino acids: CASSLGGTSTDTQYF. The DNA of the CDR3 is TGTGCCAGCAGCTTAGGAGGGACTAGCACAGATACGCAGTATTTT.

This clonotype was seen at least ten times. The V call is TRBV6-2 or TRBV6-3, the J call TRBJ2-3; D remains unclear. The germline V gene has CDR1 MNHEY and CDR2 SVGEGT. CDR3 size: 13 residues. V was pared by 6 bases and J by 0 bases, with 7 bases between. CDR3 sequence reads: CASRPPSTDTQYF. Written as DNA, the CDR3 is TGTGCCAGCAGACCCCCCAGCACAGATACGCAGTATTTT.

V and J are TRBV7-3 and TRBJ2-5, with 8 nucleotides matching TRBD1. This CDR3 comprises 13 residues. CDR1 and CDR2 (germline): SGHTA, FQGTGA. V trimming: 4 bases; J trimming: 5 bases; junction bases outside the gene matches: 3. The CDR3 DNA sequence: TGTGCCAGCAGCTCAAGACAGGGGGAGACCCAGTACTTC. Translation gives CASSSRQGETQYF.

This clonotype was counted at least ten times. V is TRBV29-1 and J is TRBJ1-1; TRBD1 aligns across 8 bases. The CDR3 is 14 residues long. The germline gives CDR1 SQVTM, CDR2 ANQGSEA. V lost 6 bases and J lost 4; bases outside the gene matches: 10. The CDR3 DNA follows: TGCAGCGTAGGGGACAGGTTGAGGGGCACTGAAGCTTTCTTT. Residues: CSVGDRLRGTEAFF.

The chain combines TRBV6-6 with TRBJ1-6; D may be TRBD1 (5 bases). Trimming took 2 bases from V and 7 from J, leaving 6 bases between them. From germline, CDR1 is MNHNY and CDR2 SVGAGI (reference sequence). The CDR3 has 13 amino acids. The CDR3 sequence: CASSYGDNSPLHF. CDR3 sequence (DNA): TGTGCCAGCAGTTACGGGGACAATTCACCCCTCCACTTT.

The table lists this clonotype with many counts. The J gene is TRBJ2-5, the V gene TRBV7-6; D not resolved. There are 11 residues in the CDR3. Per germline, CDR1 SGHVS and CDR2 FNYEAQ. V shed 0 bases and J shed 4 bases, with 0 bases lying between them. CDR3 DNA sequence: TGTGCCAGCAGCTTAGCAGAGACCCAGTACTTC. Translating it yields CASSLAETQYF.

This clonotype came up a few times. The chain uses TRBV29-1 and TRBJ1-1, with 10 bases matching TRBD1. Germline trimming cut 6 bases from V and 6 bases from J; bases unmatched to any gene: 7. Germline values: CDR1 SQVTM, CDR2 ANQGSEA. CDR3 length: 13 amino acids. The CDR3: CSVDRGKEAEAFF. The CDR3 region has the DNA TGCAGCGTGGACAGGGGGAAGGAAGCTGAAGCTTTCTTT. Full variable domain (rest looked up from reference TRBV29-1 and TRBJ1-1): SAVISQKPSRDICQRGTSLTIQCQVDSQVTMMFWYRQQPGQSLTLIATANQGSEATYESGFVIDKFPISRPNLTFSTLTVSNMSPEDSSIYLCSVDRGKEAEAFFGQGTRLTVV.

This clonotype was seen many times. The chain recombines TRBV5-1 with TRBJ2-7, with D maybe TRBD1 (6 bases). Germline CDR1 is SGHRS and CDR2 is YFSETQ. Trimming took 0 bases from V and 2 from J, leaving 15 bases between them. CDR3 length: 16 amino acids. As DNA, the CDR3 is TGCGCCAGCAGCTTGGCGTCTTCACAGGGTACCTACGAGCAGTACTTC. Protein: CASSLASSQGTYEQYF.

Comment on this clonotype: A junction boundary mismatches the germline segment, possibly from a read error. The V gene is TRBV7-9, the J gene TRBJ2-7; D might be TRBD1 (6 bases). CDR1 SEHNR and CDR2 FQNEAQ come from the germline V gene (reference sequence). This CDR3 has 13 residues. The CDR3 loop reads CVSSRDTPYEQYF. In nucleotides, the CDR3 is TGTGTCAGCAGCAGGGACACCCCCTACGAGCAGTACTTC.

The sample holds many counts of this clonotype. The J gene is TRBJ2-3, the V gene TRBV11-2; D is possibly TRBD2 (6 bases). This CDR3 spans 16 amino acids. Germline CDR1 and CDR2: SGHAT and FQNNGV. V lost 5 bases to trimming and J lost 5 bases, with 20 bases between them. DNA of the CDR3: TGTGCCAGCAGCCCTTGGACTATAACCACACAAGATACGCAGTATTTT. Its translation: CASSPWTITTQDTQYF.

This clonotype was counted at least ten times. The chain employs TRBV5-4 and TRBJ2-1; no clear D gene. This CDR3 contains 16 residues. From germline, CDR1 is SGHNT and CDR2 YYREEE (reference sequence). The V gene lost 0 bases and the J gene lost 1 base, with 11 bases spanning the gap. The CDR3 DNA follows: TGTGCCAGCAGCTTGGCCCCCCGTCTGTCCTACAATGAGCAGTTCTTC. It yields the protein CASSLAPRLSYNEQFF.

There are many counts of this clonotype. The chain uses TRBV19 and TRBJ2-1, with 10 bases matching TRBD2. The CDR3 is made up of 15 amino acids. Germline V CDR1 and CDR2: LNHDA, SQIVND (reference sequence). V gave up 3 bases and J gave up 4 bases; unmatched junction bases: 3. The DNA for the CDR3 is TGTGCCAGTAGTATCGCTAGCGGGAGTTACAATGAGCAGTTCTTC. Its translation is CASSIASGSYNEQFF.

The chain carries TRBV28 and TRBJ1-2; tentative D call: TRBD1 (5 bases). Looked up from germline, CDR1 is MDHEN and CDR2 is SYDVKM. V was pared by 6 bases and J by 3 bases, with 11 bases between. The CDR3 is 13 residues long. CDR3 residues: CASSGGRDYGYTF. DNA of the CDR3: TGTGCCAGCAGCGGTGGCAGGGACTATGGCTACACCTTC.

This clonotype has only a few counts. The V and J genes are TRBV6-5 and TRBJ2-2, with TRBD2 identical over 8 bases. Germline V gene data show CDR1 as MNHEY and CDR2 as SVGAGI. The CDR3 spans 13 residues. V trimming: 7 bases; J trimming: 4 bases; junction bases outside the gene matches: 2. CDR3: CASISGATGELFF. The CDR3 DNA is TGTGCCAGCATTAGCGGGGCCACCGGGGAGCTGTTTTTT.

This clonotype was picked up a small number of times. The chain employs TRBV29-1 and TRBJ2-5; D perhaps matches TRBD2 (6 bases). Trimming removed 6 bases at V and 5 bases at J, with 10 bases between. Germline V gives CDR1 SQVTM, CDR2 ANQGSEA. The CDR3 is 11 residues long. CDR3 sequence reads: CSVTRLETQYF. For the CDR3, the DNA is TGCAGCGTGACTAGACTCGAGACCCAGTACTTC.

V is TRBV5-1 and J is TRBJ1-1, with D maybe TRBD1 (5 bases). The V end lost 0 bases, the J end lost 1 base, and 19 bases lay between the germline ends. The CDR3 spans 18 residues. CDR1 is SGHRS, CDR2 YFSETQ, per germline. The CDR3 region is CASSLDLRTTKGNTEAFF. DNA for the CDR3: TGCGCCAGCAGCTTGGATCTAAGGACAACCAAGGGGAACACTGAAGCTTTCTTT.